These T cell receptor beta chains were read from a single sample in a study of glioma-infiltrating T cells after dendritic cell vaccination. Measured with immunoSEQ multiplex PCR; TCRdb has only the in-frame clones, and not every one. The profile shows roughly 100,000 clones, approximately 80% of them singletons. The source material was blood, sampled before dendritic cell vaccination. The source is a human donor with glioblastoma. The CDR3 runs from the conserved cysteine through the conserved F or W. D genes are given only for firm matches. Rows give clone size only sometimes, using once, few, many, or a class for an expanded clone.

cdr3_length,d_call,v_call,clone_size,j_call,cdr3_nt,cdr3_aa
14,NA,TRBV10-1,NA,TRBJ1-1,TGCGCCAGCAGCCCGACGCGACCTAGCACTGAAGCTTTCTTT,CASSPTRPSTEAFF
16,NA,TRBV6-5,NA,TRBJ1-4,TGTGCCAGCAGTTACGAGGAGTCAGCAACTAATGAAAAACTGTTTTTT,CASSYEESATNEKLFF
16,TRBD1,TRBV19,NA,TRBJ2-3,TGTGCCAGTAGTATAGTAAGGACAGGGGGCCGACATACGCAGTATTTT,CASSIVRTGGRHTQYF
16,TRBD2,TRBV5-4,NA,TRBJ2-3,TGTGCCAGCAGCCGGGGACTAGCGGAAGTTGATGATACGCAGTATTTT,CASSRGLAEVDDTQYF
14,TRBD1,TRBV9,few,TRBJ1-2,TGTGCCAGCAGCATTGGGACAGGACTTGATGGCTACACCTTC,CASSIGTGLDGYTF
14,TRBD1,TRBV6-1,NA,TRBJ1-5,TGTGCCAGCAGCCAGCAGGGGGTCGAACAGCCCCAGCATTTT,CASSQQGVEQPQHF
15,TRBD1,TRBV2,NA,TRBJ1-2,TGTGCCAGCAGGAAGGACAGGGAGGGGAACTATGGCTACACCTTC,CASRKDREGNYGYTF
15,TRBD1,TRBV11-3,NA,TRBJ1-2,TGTGCCAGCAGCCGACAGGGAACCCGGGGCTATGGCTACACCTTC,CASSRQGTRGYGYTF
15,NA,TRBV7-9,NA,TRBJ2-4,TGTGCCAGCAGCACCAACCGGGTCTCCAAAAACATTCAGTACTTC,CASSTNRVSKNIQYF
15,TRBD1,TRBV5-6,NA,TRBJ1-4,TGTGCCAGCAGCTTGGGATGGGACAGAAATGAAAAACTGTTTTTT,CASSLGWDRNEKLFF
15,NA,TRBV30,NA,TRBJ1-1,TGTGCCTGGACTGTCCGCGACTGGAGGAGCACTGAAGCTTTCTTT,CAWTVRDWRSTEAFF
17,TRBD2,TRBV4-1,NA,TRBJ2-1,TGCGCCAGCAGCCAAGAGGTGGGGCTAGCGGGGCGAATTGAGCAGTTCTTC,CASSQEVGLAGRIEQFF
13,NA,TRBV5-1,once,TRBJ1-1,TGCGCCAGCAGCTTGGGGCAGGGGCTCGAAGCTTTCTTT,CASSLGQGLEAFF
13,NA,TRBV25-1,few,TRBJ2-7,TGTGCCAGCAGTGGGCAGAACTCCTACGAGCAGTACTTC,CASSGQNSYEQYF
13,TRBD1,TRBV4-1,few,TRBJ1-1,TGCGCCAGCAGCCAGGATCCGACAGGGGAAGCTTTCTTT,CASSQDPTGEAFF
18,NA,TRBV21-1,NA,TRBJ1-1,TGTGCCAGAAATGTGATGTTCCCTGGACAGGGGAAGAACACTGAAGCTTTCTTT,CARNVMFPGQGKNTEAFF
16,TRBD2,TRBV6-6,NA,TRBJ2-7,TGTGCCAGCACCCCGACTAGCGGGGCCGACTCCTACGAGCAGTACTTC,CASTPTSGADSYEQYF
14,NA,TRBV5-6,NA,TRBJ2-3,TGTGCCAGCAGCTTAAGCGGGCGCACAGATACGCAGTATTTT,CASSLSGRTDTQYF
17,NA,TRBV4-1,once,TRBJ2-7,TGCGCCAGCAGCCAAGGGGGAGCGGGACAGGTTTTCTACGAGCAGTACTTC,CASSQGGAGQVFYEQYF
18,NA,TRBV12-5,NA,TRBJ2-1,TGTGCTAGTGGTTTAGGGGGGGCTACGATAAGCTCCTACAATGAGCAGTTCTTC,CASGLGGATISSYNEQFF